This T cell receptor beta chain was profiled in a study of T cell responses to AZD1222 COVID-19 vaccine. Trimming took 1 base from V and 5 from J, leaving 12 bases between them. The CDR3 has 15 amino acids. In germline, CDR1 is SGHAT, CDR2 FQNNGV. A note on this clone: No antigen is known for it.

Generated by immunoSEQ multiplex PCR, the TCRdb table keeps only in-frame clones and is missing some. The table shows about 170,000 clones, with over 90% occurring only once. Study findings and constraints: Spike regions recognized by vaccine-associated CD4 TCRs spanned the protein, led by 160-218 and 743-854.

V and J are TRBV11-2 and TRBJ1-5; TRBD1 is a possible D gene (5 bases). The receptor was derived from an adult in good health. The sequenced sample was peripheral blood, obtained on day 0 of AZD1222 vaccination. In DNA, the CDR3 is TGTGCCAGCAGCTTAGCCGGGGGTTCGCATCAGCCCCAGCATTTT. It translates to CASSLAGGSHQPQHF.